Listed below are T cell receptor beta chains from one sample, sequenced in a study of early T cells in non-severe SARS-CoV-2 infection. TCRdb re-analysed the 5' RACE reads in MiXCR, keeping a single row per CDR3 protein. The sample includes roughly 51,000 distinct CDR3 sequences, 6% to 7% of them seen just once. Sequenced: whole blood. These receptors were taken from an adult who was a healthcare worker with PCR-confirmed SARS-CoV-2 infection or an uninfected control (not recorded which). Each CDR3 is given with its conserved first and last residue. The order of the fields is V gene, J gene, CDR3 protein.

TRBV20-1	TRBJ1-1	CSARGDRDFKEAFF
TRBV11-3	TRBJ1-1	CASSLAGKEAFF
TRBV23-1	TRBJ2-7	CASSQSTQRGTEIYYEQYF
TRBV6-1	TRBJ1-2	CASSEAFGYTF
TRBV11-2	TRBJ2-1	CASSPGGTASLYNEQFF
TRBV6-5	TRBJ1-1	CASSRGLYTEAFF
TRBV3-1	TRBJ2-7	CASAIGTASSYEQYF
TRBV7-9	TRBJ2-1	CASSLADQASYNEQFF
TRBV11-3	TRBJ2-2	CASSPRTGNTGELFF
TRBV3-1	TRBJ2-1	CASSPRGASYNEQFF
TRBV11-3	TRBJ1-1	CASSPSGTEAFF
TRBV5-6	TRBJ2-3	CASSVLEEGTQYF
TRBV20-1	TRBJ2-3	CSARVVDTQYF
TRBV4-3	TRBJ2-5	CASSQAWSGRGETQYF
TRBV12-3/TRBV12-4	TRBJ2-1	CASSFPLAGLGEQFF
TRBV7-8	TRBJ2-1	CASSLLGYNEQFF
TRBV12-3/TRBV12-4	TRBJ2-3	CASSLSLAGVDTQYF
TRBV12-3/TRBV12-4	TRBJ2-1	CASSGSPTSGGSSYNEQFF
TRBV6-5	TRBJ1-5	CASRSGTGGRDGNQPQHF